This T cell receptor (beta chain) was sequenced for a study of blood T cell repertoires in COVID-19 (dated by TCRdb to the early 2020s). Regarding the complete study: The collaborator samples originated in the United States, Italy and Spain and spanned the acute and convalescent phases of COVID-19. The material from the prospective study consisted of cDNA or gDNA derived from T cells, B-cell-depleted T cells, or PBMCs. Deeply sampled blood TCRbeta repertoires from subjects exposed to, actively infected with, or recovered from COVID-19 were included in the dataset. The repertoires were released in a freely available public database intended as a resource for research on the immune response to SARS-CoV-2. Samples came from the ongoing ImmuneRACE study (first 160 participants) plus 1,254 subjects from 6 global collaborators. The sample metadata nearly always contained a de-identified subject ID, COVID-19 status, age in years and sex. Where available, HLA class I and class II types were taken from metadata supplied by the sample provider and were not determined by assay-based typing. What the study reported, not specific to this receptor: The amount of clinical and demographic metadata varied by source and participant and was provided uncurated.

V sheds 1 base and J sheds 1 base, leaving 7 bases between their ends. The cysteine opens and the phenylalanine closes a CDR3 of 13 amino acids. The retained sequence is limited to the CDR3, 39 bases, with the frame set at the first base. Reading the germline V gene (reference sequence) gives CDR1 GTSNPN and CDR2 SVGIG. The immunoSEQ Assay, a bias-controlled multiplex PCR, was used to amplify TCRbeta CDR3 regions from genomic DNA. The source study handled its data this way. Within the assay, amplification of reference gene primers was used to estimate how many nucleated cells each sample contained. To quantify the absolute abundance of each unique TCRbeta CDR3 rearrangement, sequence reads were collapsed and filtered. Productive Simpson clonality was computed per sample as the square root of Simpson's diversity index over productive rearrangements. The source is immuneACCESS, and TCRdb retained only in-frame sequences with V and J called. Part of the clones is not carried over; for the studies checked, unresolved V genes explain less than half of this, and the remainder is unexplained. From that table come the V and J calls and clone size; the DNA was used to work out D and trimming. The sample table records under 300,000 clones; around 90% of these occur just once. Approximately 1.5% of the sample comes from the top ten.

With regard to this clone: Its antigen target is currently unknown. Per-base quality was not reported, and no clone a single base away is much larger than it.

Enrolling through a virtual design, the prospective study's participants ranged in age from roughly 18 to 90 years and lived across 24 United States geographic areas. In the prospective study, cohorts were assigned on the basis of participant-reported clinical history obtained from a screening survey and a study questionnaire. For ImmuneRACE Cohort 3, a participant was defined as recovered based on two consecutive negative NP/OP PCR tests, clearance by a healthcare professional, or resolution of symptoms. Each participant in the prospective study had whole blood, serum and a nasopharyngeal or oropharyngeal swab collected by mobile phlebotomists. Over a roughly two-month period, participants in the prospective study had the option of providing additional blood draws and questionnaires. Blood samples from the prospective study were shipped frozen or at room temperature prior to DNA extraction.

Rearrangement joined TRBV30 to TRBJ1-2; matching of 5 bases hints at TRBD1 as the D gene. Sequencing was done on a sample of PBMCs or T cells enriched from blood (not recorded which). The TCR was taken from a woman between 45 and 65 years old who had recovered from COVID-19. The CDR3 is CAWSGGGNYGYTF. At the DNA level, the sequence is TGTGCCTGGAGTGGGGGGGGTAACTATGGCTACACCTTC.